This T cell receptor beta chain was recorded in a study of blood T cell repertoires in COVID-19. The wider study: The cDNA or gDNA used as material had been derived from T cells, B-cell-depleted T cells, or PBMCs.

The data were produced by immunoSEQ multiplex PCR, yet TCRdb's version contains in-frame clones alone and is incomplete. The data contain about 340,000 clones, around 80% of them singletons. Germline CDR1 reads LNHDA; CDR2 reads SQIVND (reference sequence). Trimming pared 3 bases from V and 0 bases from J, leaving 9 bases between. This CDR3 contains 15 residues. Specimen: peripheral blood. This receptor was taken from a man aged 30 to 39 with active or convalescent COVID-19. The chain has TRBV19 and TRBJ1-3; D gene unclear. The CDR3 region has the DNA TGTGCCAGTAGTATTGACACGAGCTCTGGAAACACCATATATTTT. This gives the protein CASSIDTSSGNTIYF.